A selection of T cell receptor beta chains follows, all from one sample in a study of regulatory T cells. Some clones are missing from TCRdb's copy, which holds only in-frame ones; the method was immunoSEQ multiplex PCR. This sample yields about 35,000 clones, of which 89% are seen a single time; approximately 2.3% belongs to the top ten. The specimen was conventional CD4+ T cells sorted from blood. These receptor sequences come from a person under 35 with CD3G deficiency. The CDR3 runs from the conserved cysteine through the conserved F or W. A D gene is named only where the DNA matches it firmly. Part of the rows lack a size; the others show once, few, many or a class for expanded clones.

v_call: TRBV5-1
d_call: TRBD1
clone_size: NA
j_call: TRBJ2-3
cdr3_nt: TGCGCCAGCAGTTTTGGCCGGACAGGGGGCACAGATACGCAGTATTTT
cdr3_aa: CASSFGRTGGTDTQYF

v_call: TRBV6-6
d_call: NA
clone_size: NA
j_call: TRBJ1-1
cdr3_nt: TGTGCCACCGCAGGGCGTACTGAAGCTTTCTTT
cdr3_aa: CATAGRTEAFF

v_call: TRBV5-4
d_call: NA
clone_size: once
j_call: TRBJ1-2
cdr3_nt: TGTGCCAGCAGCTTGGCCTTCCATGGCTACACCTTC
cdr3_aa: CASSLAFHGYTF

v_call: TRBV18
d_call: NA
clone_size: NA
j_call: TRBJ2-7
cdr3_nt: TGTGCCAGCTCACCCGGGACGGGAGACGAGCAGTACTTC
cdr3_aa: CASSPGTGDEQYF

v_call: TRBV7-9
d_call: NA
clone_size: NA
j_call: TRBJ2-7
cdr3_nt: TGTGCCAGCAGCGGCCGGGACGGCTACGAGCAGTACTTC
cdr3_aa: CASSGRDGYEQYF

v_call: TRBV6-1
d_call: NA
clone_size: NA
j_call: TRBJ2-6
cdr3_nt: TGTGCCAGCAGCAAACAGATTTCTGGGGCCAACGTCCTGACTTTC
cdr3_aa: CASSKQISGANVLTF

v_call: TRBV6-6
d_call: NA
clone_size: NA
j_call: TRBJ1-1
cdr3_nt: TGTGCCAGCAGTTACAGTCAGAACACTGAAGCTTTCTTT
cdr3_aa: CASSYSQNTEAFF

v_call: TRBV19
d_call: NA
clone_size: NA
j_call: TRBJ1-5
cdr3_nt: TGTGCCAGTAGTATTGGCCACTTGGTACGCAATCAGCCCCAGCATTTT
cdr3_aa: CASSIGHLVRNQPQHF

v_call: TRBV5-1
d_call: NA
clone_size: NA
j_call: TRBJ2-1
cdr3_nt: TGCGCCAGCAGCTTGGCCCAAAACTCCTACAATGAGCAGTTCTTC
cdr3_aa: CASSLAQNSYNEQFF

v_call: TRBV18
d_call: NA
clone_size: NA
j_call: TRBJ2-7
cdr3_nt: TGTGCCAGCTCACCAACCCAGGGATACGAGCAGTACTTC
cdr3_aa: CASSPTQGYEQYF

v_call: TRBV6-6
d_call: NA
clone_size: NA
j_call: TRBJ1-2
cdr3_nt: TGTGCCAGCAGTCCAAGCACAGGGTTACCTGGCTACACCTTC
cdr3_aa: CASSPSTGLPGYTF

v_call: TRBV4-1
d_call: NA
clone_size: NA
j_call: TRBJ1-3
cdr3_nt: TGCGCCAGCAGCCAAGTGTCTGGAAACACCATATATTTT
cdr3_aa: CASSQVSGNTIYF

v_call: TRBV6-6
d_call: NA
clone_size: NA
j_call: TRBJ1-2
cdr3_nt: TGTGCCAGCACGGAGACGGCGAACTATGGCTACACCTTC
cdr3_aa: CASTETANYGYTF

v_call: TRBV6-1
d_call: TRBD1
clone_size: NA
j_call: TRBJ1-1
cdr3_nt: TGTGCCAGCAGTGCGATGTACAGGGGCGGGACTGAAGCTTTCTTT
cdr3_aa: CASSAMYRGGTEAFF

v_call: TRBV28
d_call: NA
clone_size: NA
j_call: TRBJ1-2
cdr3_nt: TGTGCCAGCAGTTCACAGGGAGGCTACACCTTC
cdr3_aa: CASSSQGGYTF

v_call: TRBV7-9
d_call: TRBD2
clone_size: NA
j_call: TRBJ2-1
cdr3_nt: TGTGCCAGCAGCCAGATAGCGGGAGAACGGCAGTTCTTC
cdr3_aa: CASSQIAGERQFF

v_call: TRBV13
d_call: NA
clone_size: NA
j_call: TRBJ1-2
cdr3_nt: TGTGCCAGCAGCTTAGGCCGGCTACGTCGGGGAGGCTACACCTTC
cdr3_aa: CASSLGRLRRGGYTF

v_call: TRBV10-3
d_call: TRBD1
clone_size: few
j_call: TRBJ1-2
cdr3_nt: TGTGCCATCAGCGCGACAGGGGTTAATGGCTACACCTTC
cdr3_aa: CAISATGVNGYTF

v_call: TRBV6-1
d_call: NA
clone_size: NA
j_call: TRBJ2-4
cdr3_nt: TGTGCCAGCAGTCCAACCTCAGCCAAAAACATTCAGTACTTC
cdr3_aa: CASSPTSAKNIQYF

v_call: TRBV10-3
d_call: TRBD1
clone_size: NA
j_call: TRBJ2-7
cdr3_nt: TGTGCCATCAGTGGCCGGGACAGGGGCTCCTACGAGCAGTACTTC
cdr3_aa: CAISGRDRGSYEQYF

v_call: TRBV7-9
d_call: TRBD1
clone_size: NA
j_call: TRBJ2-3
cdr3_nt: TGTGCCAGCAGCTTCGGACAGGGGAACGCAGATACGCAGTATTTT
cdr3_aa: CASSFGQGNADTQYF

v_call: TRBV19
d_call: NA
clone_size: NA
j_call: TRBJ1-1
cdr3_nt: TGTGCCAGTAGTCCGAAGGGGAACACTGAAGCTTTCTTT
cdr3_aa: CASSPKGNTEAFF

v_call: TRBV5-1
d_call: TRBD1
clone_size: NA
j_call: TRBJ2-1
cdr3_nt: TGCGCCAGCAGCAGGGACAGTTCCTACAATGAGCAGTTCTTC
cdr3_aa: CASSRDSSYNEQFF

v_call: TRBV6-1
d_call: NA
clone_size: NA
j_call: TRBJ1-4
cdr3_nt: TGTGCCAGCAGTGAAGTTCTCGGGGGGGCAACTAATGAAAAACTGTTTTTT
cdr3_aa: CASSEVLGGATNEKLFF

v_call: TRBV6-1
d_call: NA
clone_size: NA
j_call: TRBJ2-7
cdr3_nt: TGTGCCAGCAGCCGCGCCTACAGCGAGCAGTACTTC
cdr3_aa: CASSRAYSEQYF

v_call: TRBV28
d_call: NA
clone_size: NA
j_call: TRBJ1-2
cdr3_nt: TGTGCCAGCAGTCGAAACCGAGGGAGCGGTGGCTACACCTTC
cdr3_aa: CASSRNRGSGGYTF

v_call: TRBV5-1
d_call: NA
clone_size: NA
j_call: TRBJ2-3
cdr3_nt: TGCGCCAGCAGCTTGGATGGTAGCGGTACAGATACGCAGTATTTT
cdr3_aa: CASSLDGSGTDTQYF

v_call: TRBV7-2
d_call: TRBD2
clone_size: NA
j_call: TRBJ2-3
cdr3_nt: TGTGCCAGCAGCCCCGGACTAGCGGGGGGCGACAGCACAGATACGCAGTATTTT
cdr3_aa: CASSPGLAGGDSTDTQYF

v_call: TRBV28
d_call: TRBD1
clone_size: NA
j_call: TRBJ1-5
cdr3_nt: TGTGCCAGCAGTTCCCAAGGGGGCAGTCAGCCCCAGCATTTT
cdr3_aa: CASSSQGGSQPQHF

v_call: TRBV28
d_call: NA
clone_size: NA
j_call: TRBJ1-2
cdr3_nt: TGTGCCAGCAGTTCATTCATCGGGGGCTACACCTTC
cdr3_aa: CASSSFIGGYTF

v_call: TRBV5-1
d_call: TRBD1
clone_size: NA
j_call: TRBJ2-3
cdr3_nt: TGCGCCAGCAGCGGGACAGCGTACACAGATACGCAGTATTTT
cdr3_aa: CASSGTAYTDTQYF

v_call: TRBV6-6
d_call: NA
clone_size: NA
j_call: TRBJ2-1
cdr3_nt: TGTGCCAGCAGTTCATTGGATGAGCAGTTCTTC
cdr3_aa: CASSSLDEQFF

v_call: TRBV5-1
d_call: NA
clone_size: NA
j_call: TRBJ2-2
cdr3_nt: TGCGCCAGCAGCCTTGGCCAGCACACCGGGGAGCTGTTTTTT
cdr3_aa: CASSLGQHTGELFF

v_call: TRBV7-9
d_call: TRBD1
clone_size: NA
j_call: TRBJ2-3
cdr3_nt: TGTGCCAGCAGCTTTGGGAAGGGGGCCAATACGCAGTATTTT
cdr3_aa: CASSFGKGANTQYF

v_call: TRBV7-2
d_call: NA
clone_size: NA
j_call: TRBJ1-6
cdr3_nt: TGTGCCAGCAGCATAACGCCCTATAATTCACCCCTCCACTTT
cdr3_aa: CASSITPYNSPLHF

v_call: TRBV30
d_call: TRBD1
clone_size: NA
j_call: TRBJ2-6
cdr3_nt: TGTGCCTGGAGGACAGGGGGCTCTGGGGCCAACGTCCTGACTTTC
cdr3_aa: CAWRTGGSGANVLTF

v_call: TRBV5-1
d_call: NA
clone_size: NA
j_call: TRBJ2-2
cdr3_nt: TGCGCCAGCAGCCCCGGTGGGGGAGAACAGAGCGGGGAGCTGTTTTTT
cdr3_aa: CASSPGGGEQSGELFF

v_call: TRBV28
d_call: NA
clone_size: NA
j_call: TRBJ1-5
cdr3_nt: TGTGCCAGCAGTTTGGGCAGTTGGAATCAGCCCCAGCATTTT
cdr3_aa: CASSLGSWNQPQHF

v_call: TRBV6-1
d_call: NA
clone_size: NA
j_call: TRBJ2-7
cdr3_nt: TGTGCCAGCAGTGAAGGGGTTCTTTGGGGCGGCGAGCAGTACTTC
cdr3_aa: CASSEGVLWGGEQYF

v_call: TRBV28
d_call: NA
clone_size: NA
j_call: TRBJ1-2
cdr3_nt: TGTGCCAGCAGTAAAGAAATCCAGGGAACGAGGTTCCGCGGCTACACCTTC
cdr3_aa: CASSKEIQGTRFRGYTF

v_call: TRBV28
d_call: NA
clone_size: NA
j_call: TRBJ1-1
cdr3_nt: TGTGCCAGCAGTACCACAGGGCCCACTGAAGCTTTCTTT
cdr3_aa: CASSTTGPTEAFF

v_call: TRBV11-2
d_call: NA
clone_size: NA
j_call: TRBJ2-2
cdr3_nt: TGTGCCAGCAGCCCTAACACGAACCGGGAGCTGTTTTTT
cdr3_aa: CASSPNTNRELFF